Listed here are 26 T cell receptor beta chains from one sample, sequenced in a study of spatial heterogeneity in lung cancer. This sample's time point: sample taken at primary tumor resection. One entry per CDR3 protein results from TCRdb running MiXCR on the 5' RACE reads. The table has about 61,000 distinct CDR3 sequences, roughly 5.9% seen once; the top ten hold about 15%. The source was PBMCs, collected at surgery. The receptors stem from a female donor with early-stage non-small cell lung cancer.

V gene TRBV5-5 combines with J gene TRBJ1-1; D gene ambiguous. The V and J ends lost 0 bases and 0 bases respectively, with 9 bases between them. CDR1 is SGHKS, CDR2 YYEKEE, per germline (reference sequence). The CDR3 spans 15 residues. The CDR3 coding sequence is TGTGCCAGCAGCTTGGCGGGAGACTTGAACACTGAAGCTTTCTTT. Residues: CASSLAGDLNTEAFF. Supplemented by reference TRBV5-5 and TRBJ1-1, the full variable domain reads DAGVTQSPTHLIKTRGQQVTLRCSPISGHKSVSWYQQVLGQGPQFIFQYYEKEERGRGNFPDRFSARQFPNYSSELNVNALLLGDSALYLCASSLAGDLNTEAFFGQGTRLTVV.

This clonotype was recorded at least ten times. In DNA, the CDR3 is TGTGCCAGCAGCCTCTCTTACAATGAGCAGTTCTTC. Its translation is CASSLSYNEQFF. The genes are TRBV3-1 and TRBJ2-1, with D unclear. Trimming removed 4 bases from V and 4 bases from J, with 5 bases in between. Germline assignment: CDR1 LGHDT and CDR2 YNNKEL (reference sequence). CDR3 size: 12 residues.

This clonotype has just a few counts. This chain links TRBV20-1 with TRBJ2-1; TRBD2 aligns across 7 bases. Looked up from germline, CDR1 is DFQATT and CDR2 is SNEGSKA (reference sequence). This CDR3 region has 12 residues. J gave up 5 bases and V 5 bases, and 3 bases lay outside the gene matches. The CDR3 sequence: CSAGGTNNEQFF. The CDR3 DNA reads as TGCAGTGCTGGCGGGACTAACAATGAGCAGTTCTTC.

There are many counts of this clonotype. The rearrangement links TRBV24-1 to TRBJ2-3; maybe TRBD2 (6 bases). Germline V gene data show CDR1 as KGHDR and CDR2 as SFDVKD. The V gene lost 5 bases and the J gene lost 3 bases, with 17 bases spanning the gap. The CDR3 is made up of 16 amino acids. In DNA form, the CDR3 reads TGTGCCACCAGTGGCGGAGCACTAGCAGGGACAGATACGCAGTATTTT. Residues: CATSGGALAGTDTQYF.

As for this clonotype: A read error is possible here, since a much larger clone lies one base away. The gene calls are TRBV30 and TRBJ2-3; no definite D call. CDR1 is GTSNPN and CDR2 is SVGIG in the germline V gene (reference sequence). The CDR3 contains 17 residues. DNA of the CDR3: TGTGCCTGGAGTCCCCCCGCCAGAGCCCTGGGCACAGATATGCAGTATTTT. This encodes CAWSPPARALGTDMQYF.

This clonotype has just a few counts. The rearrangement links TRBV7-9 to TRBJ2-3; 8 bases map to TRBD1. CDR1 and CDR2 from the germline V gene are SEHNR and FQNEAQ (reference sequence). The CDR3 has 11 amino acids. The ends lost 3 bases at V and 13 bases at J; junction bases unmatched: 3. For the CDR3, the DNA is TGTGCCAGCAGCTTTGGACAGGGAGAGTATTTT. This sequence encodes CASSFGQGEYF.

There are many counts of this clonotype. The V call is TRBV2, the J call TRBJ1-2; unclear D gene. Per the germline V gene, CDR1 is SNHLY and CDR2 is FYNNEI. V was pared by 9 bases and J by 2 bases, with 13 bases between. The CDR3 spans 13 residues. The CDR3 spells CASMNPGNYGYTF. DNA of the CDR3: TGTGCCAGTATGAACCCAGGAAACTATGGCTACACCTTC.

As to this clonotype: This may come from a read error, since a much larger clone is one base off. The chain joins TRBV7-9 to TRBJ1-2; D is possibly TRBD1 (6 bases). The CDR3 length is 13 residues. Germline V lookup: CDR1 SEHNR, CDR2 FQNEAQ (reference sequence). The germline V and J ends were trimmed by 5 bases and 6 bases, with 13 bases remaining between them. In DNA form, the CDR3 reads TGTGCCAGCAGCCCTCGACAGGCGGATGGCTACACCTTC. Translating it yields CASSPRQADGYTF.

The chain joins TRBV6-5 to TRBJ2-7; perhaps TRBD2 as D (6 bases). Germline V CDR1 and CDR2: MNHEY, SVGAGI. Trimming pared 5 bases from V and 3 bases from J, leaving 23 bases between. The CDR3 is 17 residues long. CDR3 DNA: TGTGCCAGCAGTCCAGGAGGCGGGGAAAGAATCCGCTACGAGCAGTACGTC. This encodes CASSPGGGERIRYEQYV.

This clonotype was seen at least ten times. The chain is built from TRBV6-5 and TRBJ1-1, with TRBD1 as a possible D gene (5 bases). Germline V gene data show CDR1 as MNHEY and CDR2 as SVGAGI. Trimming left V 8 bases short and J 1 base short, with 14 bases between. This CDR3 is 14 amino acids long. The CDR3 spells CASSPGRKNTEAFF. CDR3 coding DNA: TGTGCCAGCTCTCCGGGACGGAAGAACACTGAAGCTTTCTTT.

This clonotype was counted ten times or more. This chain uses TRBV12-3 or TRBV12-4 with TRBJ2-7; 9 bases align to TRBD2. This CDR3 has 14 residues. V lost 3 bases, J lost 7 bases, and 7 bases stayed unmatched. CDR3 in DNA: TGTGCCAGCAGTTTCAGCGGGGGGTTCTTTGAGCAGTACGTC. This sequence encodes CASSFSGGFFEQYV.

This clonotype was seen at least ten times. This chain links TRBV20-1 with TRBJ1-1; D is unclear. The germline V gene encodes CDR1 DFQATT and CDR2 SNEGSKA (reference sequence). The CDR3 runs to 11 residues. Trimming took off 5 bases at V and 7 bases at J, with 11 bases between the two ends. Here the CDR3 DNA reads TGCAGTGCTGTGCCCCGGGGTGAAGCTTTCTTT. As protein: CSAVPRGEAFF.

This clonotype occurred many times. The chain carries TRBV29-1 and TRBJ1-1; D might be TRBD1 (5 bases). The CDR3 contains 13 residues. Per the germline V gene, CDR1 is SQVTM and CDR2 is ANQGSEA. Between the trimmed V and J ends, which lost 7 bases and 6 bases, there was a span of 18 bases. This chain's CDR3 is CSGRDGGGPEAFF. CDR3 nucleotides: TGCAGCGGCAGGGACGGAGGAGGTCCTGAAGCTTTCTTT.

This clonotype was seen at least ten times. CDR3 sequence reads: CASSPLAVVTDTQYF. For the CDR3, the DNA is TGTGCCAGCAGCCCACTAGCGGTGGTCACAGATACGCAGTATTTT. This chain joins TRBV3-1 and TRBJ2-3; 8 bases are a match to TRBD2. V dropped 4 bases and J dropped 2; count of bases not matched to a gene: 5. The CDR3 has 15 residues. The V gene's germline CDR1 is LGHDT and CDR2 YNNKEL (reference sequence).

This chain connects TRBV3-1 to TRBJ2-5; TRBD1 aligns across 7 bases. This CDR3 has 14 residues. V trimming: 2 bases; J trimming: 2 bases; junction bases outside the gene matches: 2. The germline CDR1 and CDR2 sequences are LGHDT and YNNKEL (reference sequence). The CDR3 protein is CASSQWDRQETQYF. In DNA, the CDR3 is TGTGCCAGCAGCCAATGGGACAGACAAGAGACCCAGTACTTC.

This clonotype was counted at least ten times. The chain has TRBV10-2 and TRBJ2-1; the D is unclear. The V end was cut by 10 bases, the J end by 0 bases, with 13 bases between. This CDR3 region has 14 residues. From germline, CDR1 is WSHSY and CDR2 SAAADI. The CDR3 loop reads CATNTGSSYNEQFF. As DNA, the CDR3 is TGCGCCACTAACACCGGTAGCTCCTACAATGAGCAGTTCTTC.

This clonotype occurred a few times. V gene TRBV5-5 combines with J gene TRBJ2-7, with D hard to call. The germline V gene encodes CDR1 SGHKS and CDR2 YYEKEE (reference sequence). V was trimmed by 4 bases and J by 2 bases, leaving 13 bases between them. This CDR3 contains 14 residues. This CDR3 reads CASSLGSLTYEQYF. The CDR3 bases are TGTGCCAGCAGCCTGGGAAGCTTGACCTACGAGCAGTACTTC.

This clonotype was seen more than once but under ten times. This chain uses TRBV6-1 with TRBJ2-7; D gene unclear. V dropped 2 bases and J dropped 6 bases, with 8 bases sitting between them. CDR1 and CDR2 (germline): MNHNS, SASEGT. The CDR3 runs 12 residues. CDR3 bases: TGTGCCAGCAGTGAAAATAGGATCGAGCAGTACGTC. As protein: CASSENRIEQYV.

The table lists this clonotype with a few counts. The rearrangement joins TRBV18 to TRBJ2-5; 7 bases are a match to TRBD1. The length of the CDR3 is 14 residues. Germline loops: CDR1 KGHSH, CDR2 LQKENI. V dropped 4 bases and J dropped 5; count of bases not matched to a gene: 7. CDR3 residues: CASSLSQGKETQYF. As DNA, the CDR3 is TGTGCCAGCTCACTTTCACAGGGGAAGGAGACCCAGTACTTC.

This clonotype was observed at least ten times. The chain combines TRBV7-3 with TRBJ2-2; TRBD1 aligns across 8 bases. CDR3 length equals 15 residues. CDR1 is SGHTA, CDR2 FQGTGA, per germline. Trimming took 5 bases from V and 4 from J; bases not matched to a gene: 6. Written as DNA, the CDR3 is TGTGCCAGCAGCGCTCGGACAGGGCGCACCGGGGAGCTGTTTTTT. It is translated as CASSARTGRTGELFF.

In this sample, this clonotype turned up many times. The chain employs TRBV9 and TRBJ2-3; 10 nucleotides align to TRBD2. Germline lookup yields CDR1 SGDLS and CDR2 YYNGEE. CDR3 length equals 16 residues. Germline trimming cut 0 bases from V and 2 bases from J; bases unmatched to any gene: 3. This CDR3 reads CASSVVGLAATDTQYF. CDR3 coding DNA: TGTGCCAGCAGCGTAGTAGGACTAGCGGCCACAGATACGCAGTATTTT.

V gene TRBV19 combines with J gene TRBJ2-4; TRBD1 agrees at 9 bases. This CDR3 is built from 16 residues. The trim removed 5 bases at V and 7 bases at J, leaving 12 bases unmatched. CDR1 LNHDA and CDR2 SQIVND come from the germline V gene (reference sequence). The CDR3 sequence: CASSAPGQGLENIQYF. The CDR3 nucleotides read TGTGCCAGTAGTGCGCCGGGACAGGGCTTGGAGAACATTCAGTACTTC.

This clonotype was recorded at least ten times. The rearrangement links TRBV5-1 to TRBJ2-2; 8 positions match TRBD2. CDR3 length: 15 amino acids. CDR1 is SGHRS and CDR2 is YFSETQ in the germline V gene. The junction had 8 bases not matched to a gene; V was cut back by 3 bases and J by 7 bases. Written as DNA, the CDR3 is TGCGCCAGCAGCTCAGGAGCGGGAGCGATCGGGGAGCTGTTTTTT. Amino acid sequence: CASSSGAGAIGELFF.

This clonotype was counted at least ten times. The gene calls are TRBV25-1 and TRBJ2-1; TRBD1 matches 8 bases. CDR1 MGHDK and CDR2 SYGVNS come from the germline V gene. J was trimmed by 8 bases and V by 4 bases; bases with no gene match: 7. The CDR3 sequence is 14 residues long. The CDR3 DNA reads as TGTGCCAGCAGTGGGTGGACAGGGAGCTATGAGCAGTTCTTC. Protein product: CASSGWTGSYEQFF. Supplemented by reference TRBV25-1 and TRBJ2-1, the full variable domain reads EADIYQTPRYLVIGTGKKITLECSQTMGHDKMYWYQQDPGMELHLIHYSYGVNSTEKGDLSSESTVSRIRTEHFPLTLESARPSHTSQYLCASSGWTGSYEQFFGPGTRLTVL.

This chain links TRBV9 with TRBJ2-7; TRBD2 is a possible D gene (6 bases). With 2 bases removed from V and 6 bases from J, the gap between germline ends came to 15 bases. The CDR3 contains 14 residues. Germline values: CDR1 SGDLS, CDR2 YYNGEE. The CDR3 is CASSVQEGLSEQYF. For the CDR3, the DNA is TGTGCCAGCAGCGTCCAGGAGGGTTTAAGCGAGCAGTACTTC.

The table lists this clonotype with a few counts. The gene calls are TRBV6-6 and TRBJ2-3, with D possibly TRBD1 on 6 matching bases. CDR1 and CDR2 from the germline V gene are MNHNY and SVGAGI (reference sequence). V lost 3 bases and J lost 6, with 13 bases in between. The CDR3 is made up of 14 amino acids. This chain's CDR3 is CASSYSARGDTQYF. DNA for the CDR3: TGTGCCAGCAGTTATTCGGCGAGGGGGGATACGCAGTATTTT.